The following is a TCR beta chain sequence with its context. The sample belongs to a study of blood T cell repertoires in COVID-19. On the study more broadly: Samples taken during acute and convalescent COVID-19 were collected in the United States, Italy and Spain. Sample material is recorded as cDNA or gDNA derived from T cells, B-cell-depleted T cells, or PBMCs.

Per the original methods: For nucleated cells, counts were estimated from reference gene primer amplification. Assay: immunoSEQ multiplex PCR; the TCRdb copy retains only in-frame clones and omits some. D and trimming come from the DNA, and the V and J calls and clone size come from that table. The table lists a few hundred thousand clones, 89% of them singletons, with about 0.94% in the top ten. CDR1 MNHEY and CDR2 SMNVEV come from the germline V gene (reference sequence). The ends lost 5 bases at V and 3 bases at J; junction bases unmatched: 11. The CDR3 covers 17 residues. This clonotype was sampled from a woman between 35 and 50 years old who had recovered from COVID-19. The sample consisted of peripheral blood. The chain joins TRBV27 to TRBJ2-7, with 12 bases aligning to TRBD2. The CDR3 sequence is CASSRSSGRGLSYEQYF. DNA for the CDR3: TGTGCCAGCAGTCGGTCTAGCGGGAGGGGGCTAAGCTACGAGCAGTACTTC.